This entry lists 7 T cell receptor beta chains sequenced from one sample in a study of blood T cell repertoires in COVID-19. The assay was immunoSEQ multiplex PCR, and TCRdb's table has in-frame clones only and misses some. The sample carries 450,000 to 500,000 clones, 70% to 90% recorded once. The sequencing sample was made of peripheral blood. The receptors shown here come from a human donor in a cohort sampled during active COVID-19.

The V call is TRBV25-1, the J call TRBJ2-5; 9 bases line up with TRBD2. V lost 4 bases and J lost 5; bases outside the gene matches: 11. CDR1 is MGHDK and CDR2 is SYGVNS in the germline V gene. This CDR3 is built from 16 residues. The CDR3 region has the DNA TGTGCCAGCAGTGTTGGCGGGAGGGCCGGGTATGAGACCCAGTACTTC. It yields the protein CASSVGGRAGYETQYF. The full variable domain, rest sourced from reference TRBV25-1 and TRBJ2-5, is EADIYQTPRYLVIGTGKKITLECSQTMGHDKMYWYQQDPGMELHLIHYSYGVNSTEKGDLSSESTVSRIRTEHFPLTLESARPSHTSQYLCASSVGGRAGYETQYFGPGTRLLVL.

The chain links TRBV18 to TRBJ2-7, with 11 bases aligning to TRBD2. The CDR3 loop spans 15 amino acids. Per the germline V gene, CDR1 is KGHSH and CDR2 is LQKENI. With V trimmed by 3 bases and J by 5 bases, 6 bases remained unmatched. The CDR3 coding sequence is TGTGCCAGCTCACCGACTAGCGGGAACCTTGACGAGCAGTACTTC. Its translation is CASSPTSGNLDEQYF.

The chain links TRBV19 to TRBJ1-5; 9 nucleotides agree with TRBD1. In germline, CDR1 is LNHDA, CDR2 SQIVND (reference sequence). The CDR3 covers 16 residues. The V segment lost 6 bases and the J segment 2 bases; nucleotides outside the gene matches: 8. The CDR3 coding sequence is TGTGCCAGTAGAACCGGGACAGGGTTCGGCAATCAGCCCCAGCATTTT. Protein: CASRTGTGFGNQPQHF.

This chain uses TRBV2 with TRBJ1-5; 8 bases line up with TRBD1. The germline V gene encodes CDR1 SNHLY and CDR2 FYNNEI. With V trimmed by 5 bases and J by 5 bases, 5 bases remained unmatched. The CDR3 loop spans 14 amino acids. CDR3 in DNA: TGTGCCAGCAGTCCCGGGACAGGATATCAGCCCCAGCATTTT. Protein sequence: CASSPGTGYQPQHF.

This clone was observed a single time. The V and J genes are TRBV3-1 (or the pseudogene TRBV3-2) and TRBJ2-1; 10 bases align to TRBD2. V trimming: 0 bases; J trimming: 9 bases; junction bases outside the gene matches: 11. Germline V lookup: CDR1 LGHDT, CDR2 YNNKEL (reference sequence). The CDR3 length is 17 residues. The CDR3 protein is CASSQDALAGDTGEQFF. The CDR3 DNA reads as TGTGCCAGCAGCCAAGACGCGCTAGCGGGAGATACGGGTGAGCAGTTCTTC.

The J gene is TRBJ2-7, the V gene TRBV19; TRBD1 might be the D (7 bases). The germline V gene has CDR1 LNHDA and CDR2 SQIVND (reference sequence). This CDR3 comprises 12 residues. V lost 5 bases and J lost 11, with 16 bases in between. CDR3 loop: CASSEQGGVKYF. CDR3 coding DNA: TGTGCCAGTAGTGAGCAGGGGGGAGTCAAGTACTTC.

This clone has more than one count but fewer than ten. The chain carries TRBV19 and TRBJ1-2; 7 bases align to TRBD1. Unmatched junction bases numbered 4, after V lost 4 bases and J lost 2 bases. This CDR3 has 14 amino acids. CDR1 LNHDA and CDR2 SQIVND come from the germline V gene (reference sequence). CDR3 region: CASSTPTGNYGYTF. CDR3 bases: TGTGCCAGTAGTACCCCGACAGGGAACTATGGCTACACCTTC.